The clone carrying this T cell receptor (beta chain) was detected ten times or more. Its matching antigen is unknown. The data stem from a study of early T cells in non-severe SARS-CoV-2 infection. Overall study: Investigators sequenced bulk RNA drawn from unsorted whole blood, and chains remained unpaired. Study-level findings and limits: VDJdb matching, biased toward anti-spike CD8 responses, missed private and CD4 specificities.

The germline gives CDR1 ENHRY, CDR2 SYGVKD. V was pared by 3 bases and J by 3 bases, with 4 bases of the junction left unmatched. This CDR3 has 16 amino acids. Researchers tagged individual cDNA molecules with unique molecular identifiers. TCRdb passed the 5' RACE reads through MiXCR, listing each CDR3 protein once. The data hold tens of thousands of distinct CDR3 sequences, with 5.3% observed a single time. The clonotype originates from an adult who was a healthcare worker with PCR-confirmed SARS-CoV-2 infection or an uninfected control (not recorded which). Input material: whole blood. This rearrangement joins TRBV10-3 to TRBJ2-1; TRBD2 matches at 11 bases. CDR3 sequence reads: CAISESSGRSYNEQFF. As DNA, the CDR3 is TGTGCCATCAGTGAATCTAGCGGGAGGAGCTACAATGAGCAGTTCTTC.